Given below is one T cell receptor beta chain in context. What it binds is unknown. Sequencing was performed with immunoSEQ multiplex PCR; in TCRdb, only in-frame clones are kept and a portion is missing. The sample has some 31,000 clones; over 70% are singletons. Germline lookup yields CDR1 SEHNR and CDR2 FQNEAQ (reference sequence). The junction had 2 bases not matched to a gene; V was cut back by 7 bases and J by 4 bases. The CDR3 has 13 residues. The entry originates in a study of lymphopenia after photon versus proton radiotherapy. Study outcomes and limitations: Proton therapy kept repertoires fairly stable, unlike photons, which gained effector/memory cells.

This specimen consisted of peripheral blood, obtained from a patient treated with proton-based radiotherapy. This chain connects TRBV7-9 to TRBJ2-3; 10 bases map to TRBD1. This receptor was identified in a woman in her sixties or seventies with pancreatic cancer. The CDR3 loop reads CASIGQGADTQYF. The DNA of the CDR3 is TGTGCCAGCATCGGACAGGGGGCAGATACGCAGTATTTT.